This T cell receptor (beta chain) came from a study of shared clonotypes between healthy human individuals. V lost 4 bases and J lost 7, with 17 bases in between. The CDR3 is 14 amino acids. Looked up from germline, CDR1 is SQVTM and CDR2 is ANQGSEA. Comments on this clone: The antigen remains unidentified.

Study results and limitations: The genetic and exposure-history diversity represented was limited by few donors.

This table comes from immunoSEQ multiplex PCR, and its TCRdb copy is limited to in-frame clones, with some not included. The table shows fewer than 3 million clones, with around 92% occurring only once. The chain recombines TRBV29-1 with TRBJ2-4; D gene unclear. The source is a man aged 18 to 35 in good health. Some clones in this sample may be carry-over from other donors' samples. Sequencing was carried out using naive CD4+ T cells from PBMCs. This sample's subset: CD45RA+ positively selected. As DNA, the CDR3 is TGCAGCGTTGTGGCAGGCGTACTGGGGAACATTCAGTACTTC. It specifies CSVVAGVLGNIQYF.